Presented here are 4 T cell receptor beta chains from one specimen sequenced in a study of T-cell reconstitution after alpha-beta-depleted transplantation in children. Unique molecular identifiers were built into the TCRbeta library. TCRdb reprocessed the PCR reads with MiXCR, giving one entry per CDR3 protein. The sample shows 550,000 to 800,000 distinct CDR3 sequences, about an eighth of them seen only once. This specimen consisted of PBMCs, obtained before TCRalphabeta/CD19-depleted stem cell transplant. All receptors come from a girl aged 2 to 10 with congenital amegakaryocytic thrombocytopenia, due to receive a stem cell transplant.

J is TRBJ2-1 and V is TRBV2; possible D gene TRBD2, 5 bases. CDR3 length equals 16 residues. Per germline, CDR1 SNHLY and CDR2 FYNNEI. V was pared by 7 bases and J by 0 bases, with 16 bases between. CDR3 nucleotides: TGTGCCAGCATCCGGGCTAGCTACCCCTCCTACAATGAGCAGTTCTTC. This codes for CASIRASYPSYNEQFF.

This clonotype was detected ten times or more. The V and J genes are TRBV29-1 and TRBJ2-1; 10 bases are a match to TRBD1. This CDR3 spans 15 amino acids. The germline V gene encodes CDR1 SQVTM and CDR2 ANQGSEA. V was clipped by 7 bases and J by 5 bases; unmatched bases: 11. CDR3 in DNA: TGCAGCGCGGGTGGAGGGACAGGGGAGGACAATGAGCAGTTCTTC. This encodes CSAGGGTGEDNEQFF.

The CDR3 bases are TGTGCCAGCATGGCGCAGGGAACCACAGATACGCAGTATTTT. It translates to CASMAQGTTDTQYF. The chain joins TRBV6-1 to TRBJ2-3, with TRBD1 as a possible D gene (5 bases). The CDR3 covers 14 residues. The V end lost 7 bases, the J end lost 2 bases, and 13 bases lay between the germline ends. Germline lookup yields CDR1 MNHNS and CDR2 SASEGT.

There are many counts of this clonotype. The chain has TRBV20-1 and TRBJ1-5, with 8 bases fitting TRBD1. There are 18 residues in the CDR3. V shed 0 bases and J 5 bases; nucleotides not matched to a gene: 15. Germline CDR1 reads DFQATT; CDR2 reads SNEGSKA (reference sequence). CDR3 in amino acids: CSARDRIGQGSSDQPQHF. Here the CDR3 DNA reads TGCAGTGCTAGAGACAGGATAGGACAGGGAAGTTCGGATCAGCCCCAGCATTTT.